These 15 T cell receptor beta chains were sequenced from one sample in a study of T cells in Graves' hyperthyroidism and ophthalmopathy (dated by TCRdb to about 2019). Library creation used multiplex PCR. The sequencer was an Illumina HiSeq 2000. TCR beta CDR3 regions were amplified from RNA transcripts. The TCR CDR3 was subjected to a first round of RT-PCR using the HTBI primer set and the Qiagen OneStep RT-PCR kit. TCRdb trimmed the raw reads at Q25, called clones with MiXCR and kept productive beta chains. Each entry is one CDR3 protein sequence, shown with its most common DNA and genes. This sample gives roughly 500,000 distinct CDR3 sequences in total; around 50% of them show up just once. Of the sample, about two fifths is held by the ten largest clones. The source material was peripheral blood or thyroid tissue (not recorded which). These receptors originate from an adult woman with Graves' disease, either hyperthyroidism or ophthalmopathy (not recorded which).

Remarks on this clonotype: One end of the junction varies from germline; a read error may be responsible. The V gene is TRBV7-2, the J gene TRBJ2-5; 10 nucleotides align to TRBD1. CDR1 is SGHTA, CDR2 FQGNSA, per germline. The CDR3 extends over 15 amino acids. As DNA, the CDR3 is TGTGCCAGCAGCCCCGGGACAGGGGTCCAAGAGGCCCAGTACTTC. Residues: CASSPGTGVQEAQYF. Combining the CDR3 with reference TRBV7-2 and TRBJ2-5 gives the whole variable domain GAGVSQSPSNKVTEKGKDVELRCDPISGHTALYWYRQSLGQGLEFLIYFQGNSAPDKSGLPSDRFSAERTGGSVSTLTIQRTQQEDSAVYLCASSPGTGVQEAQYFGPGTRLLVL.

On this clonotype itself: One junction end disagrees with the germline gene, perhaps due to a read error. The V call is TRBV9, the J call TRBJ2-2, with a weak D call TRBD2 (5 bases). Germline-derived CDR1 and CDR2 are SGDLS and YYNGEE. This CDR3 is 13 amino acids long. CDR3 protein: CASSVEGTGELLF. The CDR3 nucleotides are TGTGCCAGCAGCGTTGAGGGCACCGGGGAGCTGCTTTTT.

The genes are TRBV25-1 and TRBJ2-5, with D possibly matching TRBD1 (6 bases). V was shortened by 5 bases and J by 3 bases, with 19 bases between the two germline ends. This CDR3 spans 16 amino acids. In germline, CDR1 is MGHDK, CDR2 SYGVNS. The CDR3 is CASSRMGAGAEETQYF. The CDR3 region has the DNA TGTGCCAGCAGTCGTATGGGGGCGGGCGCGGAAGAGACCCAGTACTTC.

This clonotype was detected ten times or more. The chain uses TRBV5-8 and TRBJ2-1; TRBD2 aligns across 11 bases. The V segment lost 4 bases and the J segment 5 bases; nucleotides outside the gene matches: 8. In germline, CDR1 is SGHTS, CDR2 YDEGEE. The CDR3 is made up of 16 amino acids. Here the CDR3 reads CASSLSGRGSNNEQFF. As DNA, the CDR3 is TGTGCCAGCAGCCTTAGCGGGAGGGGATCGAACAATGAGCAGTTCTTC. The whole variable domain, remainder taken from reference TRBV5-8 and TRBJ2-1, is EAGVTQSPTHLIKTRGQQATLRCSPISGHTSVYWYQQALGLGLQFLLWYDEGEERNRGNFPPRFSGRQFPNYSSELNVNALELEDSALYLCASSLSGRGSNNEQFFGPGTRLTVL.

DNA for the CDR3: TGTGCCAGCAGCTCCCCCGGGGCCTACAGTACGGAGACCCAGTACTTC. Translating it yields CASSSPGAYSTETQYF. The genes are TRBV7-9 and TRBJ2-5; the D call may be TRBD1 or TRBD2 (5 bases each). There are 16 residues in the CDR3. CDR1 is SEHNR, CDR2 FQNEAQ, per germline (reference sequence). The ends were cut back, 4 bases at V and 5 bases at J, with 20 bases in the middle.

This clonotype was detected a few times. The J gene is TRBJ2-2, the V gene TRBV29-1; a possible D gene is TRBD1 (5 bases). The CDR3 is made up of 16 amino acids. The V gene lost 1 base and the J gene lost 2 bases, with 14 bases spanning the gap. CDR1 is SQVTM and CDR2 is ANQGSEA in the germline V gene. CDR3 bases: TGCAGCGTTGAAGGAGCAGGGAAGACCAACACCGGGGAGCTGTTTTTT. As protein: CSVEGAGKTNTGELFF.

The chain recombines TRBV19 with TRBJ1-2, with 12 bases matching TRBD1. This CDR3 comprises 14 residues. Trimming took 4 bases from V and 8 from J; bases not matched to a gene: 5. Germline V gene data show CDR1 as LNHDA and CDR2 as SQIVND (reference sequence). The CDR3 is CASSTGQGAKGYTF. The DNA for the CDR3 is TGTGCCAGTAGTACGGGACAGGGGGCGAAAGGCTACACCTTC.

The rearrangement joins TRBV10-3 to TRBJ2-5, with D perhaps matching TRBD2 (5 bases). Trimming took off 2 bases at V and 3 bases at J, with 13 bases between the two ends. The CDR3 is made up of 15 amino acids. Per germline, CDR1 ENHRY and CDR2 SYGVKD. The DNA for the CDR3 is TGTGCCATCAGTGAGGGTGCGAGGGTAAAAGAGACCCAGTACTTC. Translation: CAISEGARVKETQYF.

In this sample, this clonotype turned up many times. CDR3 loop: CASSVQIQGADTQYF. DNA for the CDR3: TGTGCCAGCAGCGTCCAAATACAGGGAGCAGATACGCAGTATTTT. The V and J genes are TRBV9 and TRBJ2-3; D may be TRBD1 (6 bases). V was pared by 2 bases and J by 4 bases, with 14 bases between. Germline V lookup: CDR1 SGDLS, CDR2 YYNGEE. CDR3 length: 15 residues.

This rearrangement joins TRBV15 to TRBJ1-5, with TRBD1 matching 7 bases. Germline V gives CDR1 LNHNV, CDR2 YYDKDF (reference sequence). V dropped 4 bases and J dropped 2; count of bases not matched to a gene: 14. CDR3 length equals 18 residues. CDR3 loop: CATSNARDSRAGNQPQHF. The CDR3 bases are TGTGCCACCAGCAACGCACGGGACAGCAGGGCTGGCAATCAGCCCCAGCATTTT.

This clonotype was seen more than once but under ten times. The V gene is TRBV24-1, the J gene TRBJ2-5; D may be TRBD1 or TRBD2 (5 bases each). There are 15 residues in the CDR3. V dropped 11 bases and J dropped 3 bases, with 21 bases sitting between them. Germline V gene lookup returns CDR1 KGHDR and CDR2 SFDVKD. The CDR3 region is CASSALGRIEETQYF. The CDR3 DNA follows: TGTGCCAGCAGCGCTCTGGGACGGATTGAAGAGACCCAGTACTTC.

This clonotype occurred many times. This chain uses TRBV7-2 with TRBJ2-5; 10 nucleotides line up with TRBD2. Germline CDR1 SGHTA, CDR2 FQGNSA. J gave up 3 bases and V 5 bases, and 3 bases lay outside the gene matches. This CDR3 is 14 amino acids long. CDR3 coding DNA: TGTGCCAGCAGCAAAGGACTAGCGGAAGAGACCCAGTACTTC. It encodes CASSKGLAEETQYF.

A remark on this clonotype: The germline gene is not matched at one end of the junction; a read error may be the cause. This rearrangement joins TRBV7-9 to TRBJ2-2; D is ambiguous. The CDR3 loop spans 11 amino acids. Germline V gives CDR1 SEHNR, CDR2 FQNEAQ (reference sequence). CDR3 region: CASSQMGELFF. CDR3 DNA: TGCGCCAGCAGCCAGATGGGCGAGCTGTTTTTT.

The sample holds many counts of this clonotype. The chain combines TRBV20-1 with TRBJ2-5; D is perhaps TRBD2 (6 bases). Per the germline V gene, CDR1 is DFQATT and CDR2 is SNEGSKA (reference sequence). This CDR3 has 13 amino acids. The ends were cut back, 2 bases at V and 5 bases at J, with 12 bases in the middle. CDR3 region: CSARRRRVETQYF. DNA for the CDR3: TGCAGTGCTAGACGCAGGAGGGTGGAGACCCAGTACTTC.

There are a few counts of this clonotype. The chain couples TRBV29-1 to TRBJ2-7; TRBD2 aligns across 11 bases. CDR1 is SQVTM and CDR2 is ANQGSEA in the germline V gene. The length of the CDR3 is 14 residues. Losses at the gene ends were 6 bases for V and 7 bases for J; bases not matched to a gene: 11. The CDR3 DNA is TGCAGCGTCCAGGGACTAGCGGATACGGATGAGCAGTACTTC. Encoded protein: CSVQGLADTDEQYF.